Included here is one TCR beta chain sequence, with context. This CDR3 has 11 amino acids. V dropped 5 bases and J dropped 6 bases, with 11 bases sitting between them. Germline CDR1 reads SQVTM; CDR2 reads ANQGSEA. Stated time point: cycle 4 day 1 (C4D1), after less than 7 weeks of nivolumab. Autologous stem cell transplantation was followed by relapse in every patient, and brentuximab vedotin exposure varied. This sample is drawn from a study of PD-1 blockade in classical Hodgkin lymphoma. Assay used: immunoSEQ multiplex PCR; TCRdb lists only in-frame clones, some missing. The sample consists of tens of thousands of clones, approximately 71% of them appearing once.

V is TRBV29-1 and J is TRBJ2-7; no clear D gene. The receptor comes from a human donor with classical Hodgkin lymphoma. Sequences were derived from peripheral blood mononuclear cells (PBMCs), sampled before the fourth cycle of nivolumab. The CDR3 DNA is TGCAGCGTTAGGGCCCCTTCCGAGCAGTACTTC. Translation: CSVRAPSEQYF.